Described below is a single T cell receptor (beta chain) sequence and its context. The antigen is undetermined. These data belong to a study of T cell repertoires in cytomegalovirus infection. At the level of the study: Both recently identified HLA-C-restricted and well-studied HLA-B-restricted CMV epitopes were used in the study. Evidence of both CMV infection and a matching HLA type came from public TCR beta signatures.

Study findings and constraints: HLA-C-restricted TCR beta clonotypes specific for CMV led the ex vivo response. The cumulative frequency of public TCR beta families identified carriers of CMV plus the relevant HLA.

Using its own MiXCR run on the reads, TCRdb lists one record per CDR3 protein. The sample has hundreds of thousands of distinct CDR3 sequences; around 30% are singletons. V shed 2 bases, J shed 4 bases, and the junction held 9 bases outside the gene matches. From germline, CDR1 is MDHEN and CDR2 SYDVKM. CDR3 size: 16 residues. The J gene is TRBJ1-2, the V gene TRBV28, with 8 bases lining up with TRBD1. The sample in question was cultured PBMCs, obtained from culture after CMV antigen stimulation. The sequence was obtained from a human donor in good health (CMV status not recorded). Some clones in this sample may be carry-over from other donors' samples. CDR3 loop: CASSLIPPGGTYGYTF. Written as DNA, the CDR3 is TGTGCCAGCAGTTTAATACCCCCAGGGGGCACCTATGGCTACACCTTC.